The sequence of this T cell receptor beta chain was determined in a study of human T cells and chemical hapten exposure. Study at large: Patients were given diphenylcyclopropenone on the scalp weekly across the roughly 25-week study. The study patch tested 0.01% DPC on the upper back and read results at 6 days. Study-level points and caveats: The number of TCRs above 1 in 1000 frequency did not change after DPC sensitization.

Per the germline V gene, CDR1 is DFQATT and CDR2 is SNEGSKA (reference sequence). CDR3 length equals 17 residues. Trimming took 2 bases from V and 1 from J; bases not matched to a gene: 11. Time point in this sample: patch test 2, 6 weeks after DPC sensitization. As to treatment: therapeutic diphenylcyclopropenone sensitization with weekly scalp DPC. As the library was built, unique molecular identifiers were attached to individual cDNA molecules. TCRdb reanalysed the RACE reads using MiXCR and keeps one entry per CDR3 protein. The table includes more than 110,000 distinct CDR3 sequences, approximately 10% detected once. This clonotype was recorded at least ten times. The antigen is unknown.

The TCR comes from a woman aged 45-59 years with alopecia areata. Some clones in this sample may be carry-over from other donors' samples. This sequence joins TRBV20-1 and TRBJ1-5; 7 nucleotides match TRBD1. Sequencing used whole blood, obtained in connection with sensitization to the hapten diphenylcyclopropenone (DPC). The CDR3 nucleotides read TGCAGTGCTAGAAGACAGGGCAAATTGGGAAGCAATCAGCCCCAGCATTTT. Protein sequence: CSARRQGKLGSNQPQHF.